Described below is a single T cell receptor (beta chain) sequence and its context. The CDR3 contains 17 residues. With 3 bases removed from V and 4 bases from J, the gap between germline ends came to 21 bases. CDR1 and CDR2 from the germline V gene are SGHAT and FQNNGV. Time point indicated: pre-treatment sample, taken before nivolumab and TIL therapy. The immunoSEQ assay was v3. The table came from immunoSEQ multiplex PCR; TCRdb's copy has only in-frame clones and leaves some out. The data hold approximately 60,000 clones, with around four fifths observed a single time. These data come from a study of TIL therapy for anti-PD-1-resistant metastatic lung cancer.

Sequences were derived from blood, sampled at baseline. This clonotype originated in a person between 25 and 80 years old with non-small cell lung cancer. V and J are TRBV11-2 and TRBJ1-1; TRBD1 might be the D (6 bases). Here the CDR3 reads CASSLSPHQSRGTEAFF. The DNA for the CDR3 is TGTGCCAGCAGCTTGTCTCCCCATCAGTCCAGGGGCACTGAAGCTTTCTTT.